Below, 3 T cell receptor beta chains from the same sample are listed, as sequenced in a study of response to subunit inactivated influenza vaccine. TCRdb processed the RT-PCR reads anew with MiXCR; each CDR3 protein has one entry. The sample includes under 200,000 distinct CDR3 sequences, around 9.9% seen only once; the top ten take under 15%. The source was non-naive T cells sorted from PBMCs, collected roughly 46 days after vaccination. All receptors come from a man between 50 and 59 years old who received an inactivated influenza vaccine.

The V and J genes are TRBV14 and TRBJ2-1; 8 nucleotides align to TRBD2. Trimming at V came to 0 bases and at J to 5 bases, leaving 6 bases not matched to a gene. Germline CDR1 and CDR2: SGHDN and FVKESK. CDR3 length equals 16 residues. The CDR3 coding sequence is TGTGCCAGCAGCCAAGAATGGCGGGGGGTCCACAATGAGCAGTTCTTC. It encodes CASSQEWRGVHNEQFF. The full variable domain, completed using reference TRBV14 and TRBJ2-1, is EAGVTQFPSHSVIEKGQTVTLRCDPISGHDNLYWYRRVMGKEIKFLLHFVKESKQDESGMPNNRFLAERTGGTYSTLKVQPAELEDSGVYFCASSQEWRGVHNEQFFGPGTRLTVL.

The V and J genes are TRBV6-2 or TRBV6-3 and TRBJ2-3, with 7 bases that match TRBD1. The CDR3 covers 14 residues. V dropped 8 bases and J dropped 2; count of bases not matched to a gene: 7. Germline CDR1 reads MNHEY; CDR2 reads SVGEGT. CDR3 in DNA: TGTGCCAGCTCGAACAGGGGCGACACAGATACGCAGTATTTT. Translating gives CASSNRGDTDTQYF.

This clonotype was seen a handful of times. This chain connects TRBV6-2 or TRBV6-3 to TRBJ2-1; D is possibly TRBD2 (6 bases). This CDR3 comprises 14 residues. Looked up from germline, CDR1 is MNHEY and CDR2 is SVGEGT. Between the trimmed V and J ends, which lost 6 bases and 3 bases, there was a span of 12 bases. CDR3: CASRRLGIYNEQFF. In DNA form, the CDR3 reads TGTGCCAGCAGACGACTAGGAATCTACAATGAGCAGTTCTTC.